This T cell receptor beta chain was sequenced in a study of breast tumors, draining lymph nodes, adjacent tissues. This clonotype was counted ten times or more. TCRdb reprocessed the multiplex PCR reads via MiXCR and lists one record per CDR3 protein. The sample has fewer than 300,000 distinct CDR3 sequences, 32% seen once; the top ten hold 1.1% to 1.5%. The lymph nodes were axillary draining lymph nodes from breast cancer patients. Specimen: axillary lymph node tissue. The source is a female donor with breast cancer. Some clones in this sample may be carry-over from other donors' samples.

The CDR3 loop reads CASSQVWGEVYNEQFF. In nucleotides, the CDR3 is TGTGCCAGCAGCCAAGTTTGGGGGGAGGTTTACAATGAGCAGTTCTTC. The genes are TRBV14 and TRBJ2-1; D perhaps matches TRBD2 (6 bases). Germline V gene data show CDR1 as SGHDN and CDR2 as FVKESK. V was cut by 1 base and J by 4 bases, with 14 bases left in between. The CDR3 has 16 residues.